This TCR beta chain was sequenced for a study of cytomegalovirus exposure and HLA in healthy donors. The CDR3 loop spans 13 amino acids. The V end was cut by 5 bases, the J end by 11 bases, with 18 bases between. Germline CDR1 and CDR2: SEHNR and FQNEAQ (reference sequence). The PCR ran on 60 Vbeta and 13 Jbeta primers. TCRdb's table, derived via immunoSEQ multiplex PCR, lists solely in-frame clones and lacks some. This table has approximately 140,000 clones, 77% appearing once. The genes are TRBV7-9 and TRBJ1-1; D ambiguous. Input material: PBMCs. The receptor was derived from a woman aged 45-65 years in good health and CMV-seronegative. The CDR3 spells CASSPPRRVGAFF. The CDR3 bases are TGTGCCAGCAGCCCTCCCCGGCGGGTTGGGGCTTTCTTT.